The 22 T cell receptor beta chains presented below share a single source sample, sequenced in a study of patients and donors after allogeneic stem cell transplantation. TCRdb re-analysed the RT-PCR reads in MiXCR, keeping a single row per CDR3 protein. The table records approximately 200,000 distinct CDR3 sequences, roughly 14% of them present only once. The specimen was blood, either unsorted or a sorted T cell fraction (not recorded which). The receptors shown here come from a human donor who was either an allogeneic HSCT recipient or a stem cell or donor lymphocyte infusion donor (not recorded which). It is not recorded whose cells these are; they may come from a transplant donor.

J is TRBJ2-7 and V is TRBV20-1; 8 bases match TRBD2. The CDR3 length is 16 residues. The germline V gene has CDR1 DFQATT and CDR2 SNEGSKA (reference sequence). V gave up 0 bases and J gave up 2 bases; unmatched junction bases: 9. The chain's CDR3 is CSARDFAGGGTYEQYF. The CDR3 DNA sequence: TGCAGTGCTAGAGATTTTGCGGGAGGAGGAACCTACGAGCAGTACTTC.

This clonotype showed up just once. The rearrangement links TRBV9 to TRBJ2-3; D is uncertain. The CDR3 totals 13 residues. V lost 1 base and J lost 6, with 9 bases in between. The germline V gene has CDR1 SGDLS and CDR2 YYNGEE. CDR3 loop: CASSVSATDTQYF. CDR3 nucleotide sequence: TGTGCCAGCAGCGTATCCGCCACGGATACGCAGTATTTT.

This clonotype was detected ten times or more. V and J are TRBV5-6 and TRBJ1-2; D is unresolved. V was pared by 2 bases and J by 1 base, with 12 bases between. The CDR3 covers 15 residues. Germline CDR1 is SGHDT and CDR2 is YYEEEE. In DNA form, the CDR3 reads TGTGCCAGCAGCTTAGGGCAGGCGGTTAACTATGGCTACACCTTC. This translates into CASSLGQAVNYGYTF. The variable domain in full, with the rest retrieved from reference TRBV5-6 and TRBJ1-2, is DAGVTQSPTHLIKTRGQQVTLRCSPKSGHDTVSWYQQALGQGPQFIFQYYEEEERQRGNFPDRFSGHQFPNYSSELNVNALLLGDSALYLCASSLGQAVNYGYTFGSGTRLTVV.

The chain uses TRBV2 and TRBJ1-1, with 10 positions matching TRBD1. This CDR3 region has 17 residues. Germline assignment: CDR1 SNHLY and CDR2 FYNNEI. Unmatched junction bases numbered 10, after V lost 6 bases and J lost 0 bases. In DNA form, the CDR3 reads TGTGCCAGCAGCTACACCCCGGGACAGGGGATGAACACTGAAGCTTTCTTT. It is translated as CASSYTPGQGMNTEAFF.

The chain recombines TRBV3-1 with TRBJ1-1; D may be TRBD1 (5 bases). Germline V gives CDR1 LGHDT, CDR2 YNNKEL (reference sequence). V was trimmed by 6 bases and J by 11 bases, leaving 16 bases between them. The CDR3 loop spans 12 amino acids. The CDR3 reads CASRSPGIPAFF. The CDR3 nucleotides read TGTGCCAGCAGATCCCCAGGGATACCGGCTTTCTTT.

Only a few counts were recorded for this clonotype. The J gene is TRBJ2-7, the V gene TRBV6-2 or TRBV6-3; D might be TRBD2 (7 bases). Germline assignment: CDR1 MNHEY and CDR2 SVGEGT. Trimming pared 2 bases from V and 4 bases from J, leaving 15 bases between. This CDR3 spans 15 amino acids. This CDR3 is CASSYATEGGYEQYF. Written as DNA, the CDR3 is TGTGCCAGCAGTTACGCGACCGAGGGGGGGTACGAGCAGTACTTC.

The chain recombines TRBV5-1 with TRBJ1-2, with D hard to call. Germline V gene data show CDR1 as SGHRS and CDR2 as YFSETQ. V dropped 0 bases and J dropped 4 bases, with 7 bases sitting between them. The CDR3 consists of 13 residues. The CDR3 here is CASSLGAVYGYTF. DNA of the CDR3: TGCGCCAGCAGCTTGGGGGCCGTCTATGGCTACACCTTC. Combining the CDR3 with reference TRBV5-1 and TRBJ1-2 gives the whole variable domain KAGVTQTPRYLIKTRGQQVTLSCSPISGHRSVSWYQQTPGQGLQFLFEYFSETQRNKGNFPGRFSGRQFSNSRSEMNVSTLELGDSALYLCASSLGAVYGYTFGSGTRLTVV.

Only a few counts were recorded for this clonotype. This rearrangement joins TRBV7-3 to TRBJ2-2, with D uncertain. CDR1 and CDR2 (germline): SGHTA, FQGTGA. Deletions cut 1 base from V and 0 bases from J, with 6 bases between. CDR3 length: 15 residues. CDR3 DNA: TGTGCCAGCAGCTTAAAACATTCGAACACCGGGGAGCTGTTTTTT. Protein sequence: CASSLKHSNTGELFF.

This clonotype was seen once. CDR3 bases: TGCAGTGCTAGCCCCGGCGGGGCGAACACCGGGGAGCTGTTTTTT. Its translation: CSASPGGANTGELFF. The J gene is TRBJ2-2, the V gene TRBV20-1, with D perhaps TRBD2 (6 bases). V was trimmed by 3 bases and J by 0 bases, leaving 11 bases between them. CDR3 length equals 15 residues. Germline V gene lookup returns CDR1 DFQATT and CDR2 SNEGSKA (reference sequence).

This clonotype has ten or more counts. The chain uses TRBV20-1 and TRBJ2-7; either TRBD1 or TRBD2 may fit D (7 bases each). V lost 6 bases and J 3 bases, leaving 18 bases between the germline ends. Germline-derived CDR1 and CDR2 are DFQATT and SNEGSKA (reference sequence). The CDR3 runs to 14 residues. In DNA, the CDR3 is TGCAGTGCCATCAAGACAGGGACTAACTACGAGCAGTACTTC. Translating it yields CSAIKTGTNYEQYF.

This clonotype was found a few times. The chain recombines TRBV3-1 with TRBJ2-1; maybe TRBD1 (7 bases). Germline V gene sequence: CDR1 LGHDT, CDR2 YNNKEL (reference sequence). Between the trimmed V and J ends, which lost 2 bases and 5 bases, there was a span of 19 bases. The CDR3 is 17 amino acids. The CDR3, as DNA: TGTGCCAGCAGCCAATTCCTCAGGGGGGCCATAAACAATGAGCAGTTCTTC. Encoded protein: CASSQFLRGAINNEQFF.

V and J are TRBV11-2 and TRBJ2-3; D unresolved. CDR1 SGHAT and CDR2 FQNNGV come from the germline V gene. This CDR3 is built from 14 residues. The germline V and J ends were trimmed by 8 bases and 0 bases, with 12 bases remaining between them. The CDR3 bases are TGTGCCAGCCTCCTTACCTCTAGCACAGATACGCAGTATTTT. Translating it yields CASLLTSSTDTQYF.

A few counts support this clonotype. The chain is built from TRBV25-1 and TRBJ2-5; no reliable D call. The CDR3 is 10 residues long. V shed 8 bases and J shed 7 bases, with 8 bases lying between them. Per the germline V gene, CDR1 is MGHDK and CDR2 is SYGVNS. The chain's CDR3 is CASHDGTQYF. For the CDR3, the DNA is TGTGCCAGCCATGACGGGACCCAGTACTTC.

V is TRBV6-1 and J is TRBJ1-1, with D perhaps TRBD1 (6 bases). Germline V gene lookup returns CDR1 MNHNS and CDR2 SASEGT. Trimming removed 7 bases at V and 4 bases at J, with 19 bases between. CDR3 size: 15 residues. DNA of the CDR3: TGTGCCAGCACCAATATGGGGGGGGCCGGCACTGAAGCTTTCTTT. It yields the protein CASTNMGGAGTEAFF.

Concerning this clonotype itself: A clone one base away is much larger, so this may be a read error. This sequence joins TRBV6-6 and TRBJ1-6, with D tentatively TRBD1 (6 bases). The CDR3 has 12 residues. V was cut by 4 bases and J by 16 bases, with 14 bases left in between. Germline values: CDR1 MNHNY, CDR2 SVGAGI (reference sequence). The CDR3 nucleotides read TGTGCCAGCAGTTGCGCAGGGGAATCTCTCCACTTT. Translated, it gives CASSCAGESLHF.

This clonotype was observed at least ten times. The chain carries TRBV15 and TRBJ2-7; a possible D gene is TRBD1 (5 bases). This CDR3 has 16 residues. The ends were cut back, 0 bases at V and 4 bases at J, with 16 bases in the middle. Germline V gene lookup returns CDR1 LNHNV and CDR2 YYDKDF (reference sequence). CDR3 DNA sequence: TGTGCCACCAGCAGAGAAAAGGCAGGGCGAGCGTACGAGCAGTACTTC. Translated: CATSREKAGRAYEQYF.

This clonotype was observed many times. The chain employs TRBV12-3 or TRBV12-4 and TRBJ1-1; D is perhaps TRBD1 (6 bases). V lost 5 bases and J 12 bases, leaving 16 bases between the germline ends. The CDR3 runs 12 residues. The CDR3 nucleotides read TGTGCCAGCAGTCTCGGGAAGGGGGAAACTTTCTTT. This encodes CASSLGKGETFF.

This clonotype has a count of ten or more. This rearrangement joins TRBV6-2 or TRBV6-3 to TRBJ2-5; the match to TRBD2 covers 10 bases. The CDR3 is 12 amino acids. With V trimmed by 8 bases and J by 7 bases, 4 bases remained unmatched. Per the germline V gene, CDR1 is MNHEY and CDR2 is SVGEGT. DNA of the CDR3: TGTGCCAGCGGAGCTAGCGGGAGGACCCAGTACTTC. Protein sequence: CASGASGRTQYF.

The V gene is TRBV6-2 or TRBV6-3, the J gene TRBJ2-1, with D unclear. V gave up 7 bases and J gave up 1 base, with 11 bases separating them. The germline CDR1 and CDR2 sequences are MNHEY and SVGEGT. The CDR3 length is 14 residues. CDR3 in DNA: TGTGCCAGCACGGTGTCTTTTTCCTACAATGAGCAGTTCTTC. This gives the protein CASTVSFSYNEQFF.

The rearrangement links TRBV5-4 to TRBJ2-2, with 14 bases aligning to TRBD2. CDR3 length: 17 amino acids. Looked up from germline, CDR1 is SGHNT and CDR2 is YYREEE (reference sequence). V gave up 4 bases and J gave up 0 bases; unmatched junction bases: 2. The CDR3 bases are TGTGCCAGCAGCCCGACTAGCGGGAGGGCGAACACCGGGGAGCTGTTTTTT. It codes for CASSPTSGRANTGELFF.

This clonotype was picked up one time. The chain couples TRBV19 to TRBJ2-3, with D possibly being TRBD2 (5 bases). Germline lookup yields CDR1 LNHDA and CDR2 SQIVND (reference sequence). The CDR3 is 13 amino acids. V gave up 8 bases and J gave up 0 bases, with 9 bases separating them. The CDR3 loop reads CASGLISTDTQYF. CDR3 nucleotides: TGTGCCAGTGGACTGATTAGCACAGATACGCAGTATTTT.

This clonotype has a handful of counts. The rearrangement joins TRBV2 to TRBJ1-1, with unresolved D. V lost 5 bases and J 8 bases, leaving 12 bases between the germline ends. This CDR3 is 12 amino acids long. Germline-derived CDR1 and CDR2 are SNHLY and FYNNEI. This CDR3 is CASSRQAREAFF. As DNA, the CDR3 is TGTGCCAGCAGTCGCCAAGCGAGGGAAGCTTTCTTT.